This entry is about one T cell receptor (beta chain). The data belong to a study of T cell changes during pregnancy in multiple sclerosis. The protocol was immunoSEQ multiplex PCR, while the TCRdb copy is restricted to in-frame clones and leaves out a portion. Of tens of thousands of clones listed, approximately 92% are singletons. The CDR3 covers 14 residues. From germline, CDR1 is SGHTA and CDR2 FQGNSA. Trimming removed 5 bases at V and 0 bases at J, with 8 bases between. The gene calls are TRBV7-2 and TRBJ1-3; no reliable D call. This receptor was taken from a female donor in good health, enrolled as a control in a pregnancy study. Sequencing used peripheral blood, obtained in the second trimester of pregnancy. The DNA for the CDR3 is TGTACCAGCAGCCCAAAGCACTCTGGAAACACCATATATTTT. This translates into CTSSPKHSGNTIYF.